What follows describes a single T cell receptor beta chain. Its target is not known. The V and J ends lost 4 bases and 1 base respectively, with 15 bases between them. The CDR3 loop spans 16 amino acids. Looked up from germline, CDR1 is SEHNR and CDR2 is FQNEAQ (reference sequence). These data come from a study of cytomegalovirus exposure and HLA in healthy donors. General study findings and limits: Later on, a genetic analysis was performed. It linked a missense variant in DCLRE1C with V- and J-gene trimming of TCR beta. According to reports, the classifier identified cytomegalovirus status with high specificity and sensitivity.

Primers included in the PCR were 60 Vbeta and 13 Jbeta primers. Authors' methods: Later, an analysis found 75 million to 100 million unique TCR beta chains, and approximately 10 million of these were shared. TCRdb's table, derived via immunoSEQ multiplex PCR, lists solely in-frame clones and lacks some. That table furnishes V, J and clone size, whereas the DNA furnished D and trimming. The sample yields around 200,000 clones, over 75% seen once. This sequence joins TRBV7-9 and TRBJ2-3; no definite D call. Sequencing was done on a sample of PBMCs. The source of this sequence is a woman aged 45-60 years in good health and CMV-seropositive. Written as DNA, the CDR3 is TGTGCCAGCAGCTCCTCGAGGAAGCGCCGCACAGATACGCAGTATTTT. This codes for CASSSSRKRRTDTQYF. Full variable domain (outside the CDR3, taken from reference TRBV7-9 and TRBJ2-3): DTGVSQNPRHKITKRGQNVTFRCDPISEHNRLYWYRQTLGQGPEFLTYFQNEAQLEKSRLLSDRFSAERPKGSFSTLEIQRTEQGDSAMYLCASSSSRKRRTDTQYFGPGTRLTVL.